These T cell receptor beta chains were read from a single sample in a study of blood T cell repertoires in COVID-19. Sequencing was performed with immunoSEQ multiplex PCR; in TCRdb, only in-frame clones are kept and a portion is missing. The table lists about 280,000 clones, 90% of them singletons. Sequences were obtained from PBMCs or T cells enriched from blood (not recorded which). The receptor source for this set is a woman aged 18-35 years with acute COVID-19. Both conserved end residues are part of each CDR3. The order of the fields is D gene, V gene, clone size, CDR3 length, J gene, CDR3 protein, CDR3 DNA. A D gene is named only where the DNA matches it firmly. Clone size is shown for a subset of rows, as once, few, many or a class of expanded clone.

TRBD2	TRBV5-1	few	19	TRBJ2-3	CASSLRGASGGYSTDTQYF	TGCGCCAGCAGCTTGCGAGGGGCTAGCGGAGGATATAGCACAGATACGCAGTATTTT
TRBD2	TRBV12-3/TRBV12-4	NA	13	TRBJ2-7	CASRTSGRYEQYF	TGTGCCAGTAGAACTAGCGGGAGGTACGAGCAGTACTTC
NA	TRBV6-1	NA	16	TRBJ1-5	CASSVYNRDTYQPQHF	TGTGCCAGCAGTGTATACAACCGGGACACCTATCAGCCCCAGCATTTT
NA	TRBV2	few	15	TRBJ1-5	CASRLGGGGDQPQHF	TGTGCCAGCAGACTAGGAGGAGGGGGGGATCAGCCCCAGCATTTT
NA	TRBV6-5	NA	14	TRBJ1-1	CASSYSRANTEAFF	TGTGCCAGCAGTTACTCCAGGGCGAACACTGAAGCTTTCTTT
NA	TRBV7-9	NA	12	TRBJ1-2	CASSWGEVGYTF	TGTGCCAGCAGCTGGGGGGAAGTTGGCTACACCTTC
TRBD1	TRBV6-5	NA	14	TRBJ2-7	CASSRGQTSYEQYF	TGTGCCAGCAGCCGGGGACAGACCTCCTACGAGCAGTACTTC
TRBD2	TRBV27	NA	17	TRBJ2-1	CASSLSWRTSGHNEQFF	TGTGCCAGCAGTTTATCGTGGAGGACTAGCGGTCACAATGAGCAGTTCTTC
TRBD1	TRBV5-1	once	15	TRBJ2-1	CASSSRDRVIDEQFF	TGCGCCAGCAGCTCCCGGGACAGGGTTATCGATGAGCAGTTCTTC
TRBD1	TRBV7-9	NA	16	TRBJ2-1	CASSSPGTGNYNEQFF	TGTGCCAGCTCCAGCCCGGGGACAGGGAACTACAATGAGCAGTTCTTC
NA	TRBV6-2/TRBV6-3	NA	18	TRBJ2-3	CASSYALGQPVPGDTQYF	TGTGCCAGCAGTTATGCCCTCGGACAGCCCGTCCCTGGAGATACGCAGTATTTT
TRBD2	TRBV27	NA	13	TRBJ2-3	CASRTSGTDTQYF	TGTGCCAGCCGGACTAGCGGGACAGATACGCAGTATTTT
NA	TRBV10-3	NA	15	TRBJ2-7	CAISERSGGSYEQYF	TGTGCCATCAGTGAAAGGTCAGGAGGGTCCTACGAGCAGTACTTC
TRBD2	TRBV2	once	14	TRBJ2-1	CASSPPITGGKQFF	TGTGCCAGCAGCCCCCCTATTACGGGAGGGAAGCAGTTCTTC
TRBD1	TRBV7-9	NA	16	TRBJ2-1	CASSRHRDRVYNEQFF	TGTGCCAGCAGCCGCCACCGGGACAGGGTCTACAATGAGCAGTTCTTC
NA	TRBV3-1/TRBV3-2	once	19	TRBJ2-1	CASSQDLGGTDPLYNEQFF	TGTGCCAGCAGCCAAGATTTGGGCGGGACAGACCCTCTCTACAATGAGCAGTTCTTC
NA	TRBV5-8	NA	14	TRBJ2-7	CASSLLRRSYEQYF	TGTGCCAGCAGCTTGCTCAGGAGGTCCTACGAGCAGTACTTC
TRBD1	TRBV28	NA	13	TRBJ1-4	CASSQGGGEKLFF	TGTGCCAGCAGTCAAGGGGGCGGTGAAAAACTGTTTTTT
NA	TRBV5-1	NA	16	TRBJ2-2	CASSWRTPPNTGELFF	TGCGCCAGCAGCTGGCGGACTCCGCCGAACACCGGGGAGCTGTTTTTT
NA	TRBV7-9	NA	14	TRBJ1-2	CASSLLGRASGYTF	TGTGCCAGCAGCTTATTGGGGAGGGCAAGTGGCTACACCTTC
TRBD1	TRBV12-5	once	20	TRBJ1-6	CASGLVLGTGQTSYNSPLHF	TGTGCTAGTGGTTTGGTCCTCGGGACAGGGCAAACCTCCTATAATTCACCCCTCCACTTT
NA	TRBV14	NA	14	TRBJ1-2	CASSQDVTAYGYTF	TGTGCCAGCAGCCAAGATGTGACAGCCTATGGCTACACCTTC
NA	TRBV24-1	NA	16	TRBJ2-1	CATSDTGLTGYNEQFF	TGTGCCACCAGTGATACAGGGCTAACGGGGTACAATGAGCAGTTCTTC
NA	TRBV9	NA	13	TRBJ1-3	CASSWGVWDTIYF	TGTGCCAGCAGCTGGGGGGTTTGGGACACCATATATTTT
NA	TRBV2	NA	14	TRBJ2-7	CASSDDRLSYEQYF	TGTGCCAGCAGTGATGACAGACTCTCCTACGAGCAGTACTTC
NA	TRBV5-1	NA	17	TRBJ2-7	CASRRFADGSPLYEQYF	TGCGCCAGCAGGCGTTTTGCAGACGGGAGCCCGCTATACGAGCAGTACTTC
NA	TRBV11-2	once	17	TRBJ1-3	CASSRAVTAYSGNTIYF	TGTGCCAGCAGCCGCGCCGTTACAGCTTACTCTGGAAACACCATATATTTT
NA	TRBV12-3/TRBV12-4	NA	13	TRBJ2-1	CASRQRLVREQFF	TGTGCCAGCAGACAGAGACTAGTTCGTGAGCAGTTCTTC
TRBD1	TRBV18	once	15	TRBJ1-6	CASSQSTGRNSPLHF	TGTGCCAGCTCACAATCGACAGGGAGGAATTCACCCCTCCACTTT
TRBD2	TRBV3-1/TRBV3-2	NA	14	TRBJ2-7	CASSPTGLAGEQYF	TGTGCCAGCAGCCCAACAGGACTAGCGGGAGAGCAGTACTTC
NA	TRBV15	once	16	TRBJ2-7	CATSRDRVFRSYEQYF	TGTGCCACCAGCAGAGATCGGGTGTTCCGGAGCTACGAGCAGTACTTC
NA	TRBV28	NA	14	TRBJ1-6	CASSFPRGNSPLHF	TGTGCCAGCAGTTTCCCGAGAGGGAATTCACCCCTCCACTTT
TRBD2	TRBV2	NA	14	TRBJ2-2	CASKPGTSGGELFF	TGTGCCTCCAAGCCCGGAACTAGCGGCGGGGAGCTGTTTTTT